Presented here are 27 T cell receptor beta chains from one specimen sequenced in a study of PD-1 blockade in classical Hodgkin lymphoma. Method: immunoSEQ multiplex PCR; TCRdb's copy keeps in-frame clones and lacks some. This table holds about 66,000 clones, 70% to 80% found once. In every patient, relapse followed autologous stem cell transplantation, while exposure to brentuximab vedotin differed. The sequencing here drew on peripheral blood mononuclear cells (PBMCs), taken before the second cycle of nivolumab. Receptor source: a human donor with classical Hodgkin lymphoma.

The chain couples TRBV5-1 to TRBJ2-3, with D maybe TRBD1 (6 bases). The CDR3 length is 15 residues. Trimming pared 2 bases from V and 2 bases from J, leaving 12 bases between. Germline CDR1 and CDR2: SGHRS and YFSETQ. In DNA form, the CDR3 reads TGCGCCAGCAGCTTCCAGACAGGAAACACAGATACGCAGTATTTT. Residues: CASSFQTGNTDTQYF.

CDR3 region: CASSLTAGGGDTQYF. DNA of the CDR3: TGTGCCAGCAGCTTGACAGCGGGGGGTGGGGATACGCAGTATTTT. This chain links TRBV11-1 with TRBJ2-3, with 9 bases aligning to TRBD2. In germline, CDR1 is SGHAT, CDR2 FQDESV (reference sequence). This CDR3 region has 15 residues. The trim removed 3 bases at V and 6 bases at J, leaving 7 bases unmatched.

This chain connects TRBV7-9 to TRBJ2-5; 10 positions match TRBD2. CDR1 is SEHNR and CDR2 is FQNEAQ in the germline V gene (reference sequence). The V segment lost 5 bases and the J segment 1 base; nucleotides outside the gene matches: 10. The CDR3 has 17 amino acids. The CDR3 DNA follows: TGTGCCAGCAGCCCAATGCTCCTAGCGGGGGCCCAAGAGACCCAGTACTTC. Translating it yields CASSPMLLAGAQETQYF.

J is TRBJ2-5 and V is TRBV30; TRBD2 matches 11 bases. This CDR3 comprises 15 residues. V shed 5 bases and J 5 bases; nucleotides not matched to a gene: 10. Per the germline V gene, CDR1 is GTSNPN and CDR2 is SVGIG (reference sequence). The CDR3 loop reads CAWDFSGGALETQYF. The CDR3 DNA follows: TGTGCCTGGGATTTTAGCGGGGGGGCCTTGGAGACCCAGTACTTC.

The chain couples TRBV7-8 to TRBJ2-2; D is undetermined. The ends were cut back, 1 base at V and 4 bases at J, with 13 bases in the middle. The CDR3 totals 16 residues. The germline gives CDR1 SGHVS, CDR2 FQNEAQ. This chain's CDR3 is CASSLVSRTSTGELFF. CDR3 nucleotide sequence: TGTGCCAGCAGCTTAGTTTCCAGGACGTCCACCGGGGAGCTGTTTTTT.

The chain couples TRBV10-3 to TRBJ1-2; weak D call: TRBD1 (5 bases). CDR3 length: 16 amino acids. V lost 7 bases and J lost 0, with 18 bases in between. CDR1 ENHRY and CDR2 SYGVKD come from the germline V gene. CDR3 region: CAITISRDPTNYGYTF. The CDR3 DNA sequence: TGTGCCATCACTATTAGCAGGGATCCGACTAACTATGGCTACACCTTC.

V is TRBV6-1 and J is TRBJ1-1; D remains unclear. Looked up from germline, CDR1 is MNHNS and CDR2 is SASEGT. The V gene lost 2 bases and the J gene lost 4 bases, with 11 bases spanning the gap. The CDR3 extends over 14 amino acids. The CDR3 loop is CASSELAVGTEAFF. The CDR3 DNA sequence: TGTGCCAGCAGTGAATTGGCGGTTGGCACTGAAGCTTTCTTT.

The chain has TRBV27 and TRBJ2-7; TRBD1 might be the D (6 bases). Germline CDR1 is MNHEY and CDR2 is SMNVEV (reference sequence). The CDR3 is made up of 15 amino acids. Trimming took off 5 bases at V and 0 bases at J, with 14 bases between the two ends. This chain's CDR3 is CASSPWDIPSYEQYF. The DNA of the CDR3 is TGTGCCAGCAGTCCCTGGGACATCCCCTCCTACGAGCAGTACTTC.

The chain employs TRBV19 and TRBJ2-7; tentative D call: TRBD2 (6 bases). From germline, CDR1 is LNHDA and CDR2 SQIVND (reference sequence). V gave up 6 bases and J gave up 2 bases, with 17 bases separating them. This CDR3 has 15 amino acids. CDR3 DNA sequence: TGTGCCAGTAGACTTTCCGGGAGCCAACCCTACGAGCAGTACTTC. It yields the protein CASRLSGSQPYEQYF.

J is TRBJ2-3 and V is TRBV4-2; D perhaps matches TRBD2 (6 bases). V shed 2 bases and J shed 5 bases, with 11 bases lying between them. This CDR3 is built from 14 residues. The germline V gene encodes CDR1 LGHNA and CDR2 YNFKEQ. The CDR3 here is CASSQKDYQDTQYF. Written as DNA, the CDR3 is TGTGCCAGCAGCCAAAAGGACTACCAAGATACGCAGTATTTT.

This chain links TRBV6-6 with TRBJ2-7; no firm D call. Germline CDR1 and CDR2: MNHNY and SVGAGI (reference sequence). The CDR3 has 14 residues. Trimming left V 4 bases short and J 2 bases short, with 12 bases between. The CDR3 protein is CASSFSDGPYEQYF. CDR3 sequence (DNA): TGTGCCAGCAGTTTCTCAGACGGTCCCTACGAGCAGTACTTC.

This clone was detected a few times. The chain has TRBV18 and TRBJ2-7; D ambiguous. V was shortened by 3 bases and J by 3 bases, with 6 bases between the two germline ends. Germline CDR1 is KGHSH and CDR2 is LQKENI. CDR3 length: 12 residues. CDR3 in DNA: TGTGCCAGCTCACCCTCCAACTACGAGCAGTACTTC. This codes for CASSPSNYEQYF.

The chain uses TRBV2 and TRBJ2-2; 10 nucleotides match TRBD2. Germline V gene sequence: CDR1 SNHLY, CDR2 FYNNEI. There are 16 residues in the CDR3. Trimming removed 5 bases from V and 4 bases from J; junction bases left unmatched: 7. CDR3 sequence reads: CASSLSSGRGTGELFF. For the CDR3, the DNA is TGTGCCAGCAGTCTTTCTAGCGGGAGAGGCACCGGGGAGCTGTTTTTT.

The chain carries TRBV9 and TRBJ2-1; D is tentatively TRBD1 or TRBD2 (6 bases each). The CDR3 has 16 residues. Per the germline V gene, CDR1 is SGDLS and CDR2 is YYNGEE. V lost 3 bases to trimming and J lost 8 bases, with 21 bases between them. CDR3 DNA sequence: TGTGCCAGCAGCGATACTAGAGGGGGGCGCATCTATGAGCAGTTCTTC. Translation gives CASSDTRGGRIYEQFF.

The rearrangement links TRBV19 to TRBJ2-2; 10 bases map to TRBD2. Trimming at V came to 8 bases and at J to 0 bases, leaving 3 bases not matched to a gene. This CDR3 contains 15 residues. The germline V gene encodes CDR1 LNHDA and CDR2 SQIVND (reference sequence). The CDR3 sequence: CASSSGSANTGELFF. In DNA, the CDR3 is TGTGCCAGTTCTAGCGGGAGCGCGAACACCGGGGAGCTGTTTTTT.

The chain is built from TRBV15 and TRBJ2-7; D gene uncertain. The CDR3 loop spans 15 amino acids. Germline CDR1 LNHNV, CDR2 YYDKDF (reference sequence). V shed 4 bases and J shed 3 bases, with 16 bases lying between them. The CDR3 nucleotides are TGTGCCACCAGCACCACCAACCACCCGGACTACGAGCAGTACTTC. Its translation is CATSTTNHPDYEQYF. The variable domain in full, completed from reference TRBV15 and TRBJ2-7, reads DAMVIQNPRYQVTQFGKPVTLSCSQTLNHNVMYWYQQKSSQAPKLLFHYYDKDFNNEADTPDNFQSRRPNTSFCFLDIRSPGLGDTAMYLCATSTTNHPDYEQYFGPGTRLTVT.

This rearrangement joins TRBV2 to TRBJ2-3; 8 nucleotides agree with TRBD2. Germline V gene data show CDR1 as SNHLY and CDR2 as FYNNEI. CDR3 size: 16 residues. Unmatched junction bases numbered 8, after V lost 4 bases and J lost 2 bases. As DNA, the CDR3 is TGTGCCAGCAGTGGTCCAGCGGGGGCCCTCACAGATACGCAGTATTTT. It specifies CASSGPAGALTDTQYF.

The chain employs TRBV7-9 and TRBJ1-4; no clear D. V lost 1 base and J 2 bases, leaving 17 bases between the germline ends. This CDR3 is 18 amino acids long. CDR1 and CDR2 (germline): SEHNR, FQNEAQ (reference sequence). The CDR3 sequence is CASSLVVQASSTNEKLFF. DNA for the CDR3: TGTGCCAGCAGCTTAGTGGTTCAGGCCTCTTCGACTAATGAAAAACTGTTTTTT. Filled out from reference TRBV7-9 and TRBJ1-4, the complete variable domain reads DTGVSQNPRHKITKRGQNVTFRCDPISEHNRLYWYRQTLGQGPEFLTYFQNEAQLEKSRLLSDRFSAERPKGSFSTLEIQRTEQGDSAMYLCASSLVVQASSTNEKLFFGSGTQLSVL.

The chain links TRBV27 to TRBJ2-1; D is uncertain. V lost 5 bases and J 0 bases, leaving 14 bases between the germline ends. CDR1 and CDR2 from the germline V gene are MNHEY and SMNVEV (reference sequence). The CDR3 is 16 residues long. The CDR3 protein is CASSPLTSVSYNEQFF. CDR3 DNA: TGTGCCAGCAGTCCCCTGACTTCCGTCTCCTACAATGAGCAGTTCTTC.

The genes are TRBV5-1 and TRBJ2-5; 8 bases match TRBD2. Germline CDR1 and CDR2: SGHRS and YFSETQ. V shed 0 bases, J shed 4 bases, and the junction held 5 bases outside the gene matches. This CDR3 has 15 residues. CDR3 sequence (DNA): TGCGCCAGCAGCTTGGGGCCCGGGGGGGTAGAGACCCAGTACTTC. Amino acids: CASSLGPGGVETQYF. Full variable domain (missing parts from reference TRBV5-1 and TRBJ2-5): KAGVTQTPRYLIKTRGQQVTLSCSPISGHRSVSWYQQTPGQGLQFLFEYFSETQRNKGNFPGRFSGRQFSNSRSEMNVSTLELGDSALYLCASSLGPGGVETQYFGPGTRLLVL.

This chain links TRBV10-2 with TRBJ2-3; D gene unclear. The V gene lost 6 bases and the J gene lost 6 bases, with 13 bases spanning the gap. The length of the CDR3 is 13 residues. The germline CDR1 and CDR2 sequences are WSHSY and SAAADI. Here the CDR3 reads CASRASSPDTQYF. The CDR3 coding sequence is TGCGCCAGCAGGGCTTCTTCGCCCGATACGCAGTATTTT.

The chain employs TRBV19 and TRBJ2-6; 7 nucleotides align to TRBD1. The CDR3 contains 18 residues. With V trimmed by 7 bases and J by 0 bases, 12 bases remained unmatched. Germline V gene lookup returns CDR1 LNHDA and CDR2 SQIVND (reference sequence). In DNA, the CDR3 is TGTGCCAGTATCCCAGGGTGGACAGGCAGCTCTGGGGCCAACGTCCTGACTTTC. This encodes CASIPGWTGSSGANVLTF.

This clone was recorded only once. This chain links TRBV19 with TRBJ2-5, with D tentatively TRBD2 (6 bases). The germline CDR1 and CDR2 sequences are LNHDA and SQIVND (reference sequence). This CDR3 spans 15 amino acids. Trimming removed 3 bases from V and 2 bases from J, with 13 bases in between. CDR3 sequence: CASSIGLARQETQYF. CDR3 nucleotides: TGTGCCAGTAGTATCGGTCTAGCGCGACAAGAGACCCAGTACTTC.

This chain connects TRBV6-1 to TRBJ2-7; D could derive from TRBD1 or TRBD2 (5 bases each). Per the germline V gene, CDR1 is MNHNS and CDR2 is SASEGT. V was trimmed by 8 bases and J by 0 bases, leaving 8 bases between them. This CDR3 region has 12 residues. CDR3 DNA sequence: TGTGCCAGCGAGGGGCGCTCCTACGAGCAGTACTTC. Translating it yields CASEGRSYEQYF.

V is TRBV7-2 and J is TRBJ1-2, with no clear D. Trimming left V 0 bases short and J 8 bases short, with 10 bases between. Germline CDR1 is SGHTA and CDR2 is FQGNSA. The CDR3 has 13 amino acids. The CDR3, as DNA: TGTGCCAGCAGCTTAGCGTTGGGTGGCGGCTACACCTTC. This gives the protein CASSLALGGGYTF.

In its sample, this clone was seen once. V usage is TRBV7-9 and J usage is TRBJ1-4; D might be TRBD1 (5 bases). There are 12 residues in the CDR3. V was clipped by 3 bases and J by 6 bases, with 5 bases between them. Looked up from germline, CDR1 is SEHNR and CDR2 is FQNEAQ (reference sequence). The CDR3 loop reads CASSLGDEKLFF. The CDR3 coding sequence is TGTGCCAGCAGCTTGGGGGATGAAAAACTGTTTTTT.

The chain is built from TRBV29-1 and TRBJ1-1; the D gene is possibly TRBD1 (5 bases). V was shortened by 1 base and J by 4 bases, with 16 bases between the two germline ends. Germline CDR1 is SQVTM and CDR2 is ANQGSEA. This CDR3 has 15 amino acids. The DNA of the CDR3 is TGCAGCGTTGAAGGAGTGGGGGGAAGCGGCACTGAAGCTTTCTTT. Its translation is CSVEGVGGSGTEAFF.